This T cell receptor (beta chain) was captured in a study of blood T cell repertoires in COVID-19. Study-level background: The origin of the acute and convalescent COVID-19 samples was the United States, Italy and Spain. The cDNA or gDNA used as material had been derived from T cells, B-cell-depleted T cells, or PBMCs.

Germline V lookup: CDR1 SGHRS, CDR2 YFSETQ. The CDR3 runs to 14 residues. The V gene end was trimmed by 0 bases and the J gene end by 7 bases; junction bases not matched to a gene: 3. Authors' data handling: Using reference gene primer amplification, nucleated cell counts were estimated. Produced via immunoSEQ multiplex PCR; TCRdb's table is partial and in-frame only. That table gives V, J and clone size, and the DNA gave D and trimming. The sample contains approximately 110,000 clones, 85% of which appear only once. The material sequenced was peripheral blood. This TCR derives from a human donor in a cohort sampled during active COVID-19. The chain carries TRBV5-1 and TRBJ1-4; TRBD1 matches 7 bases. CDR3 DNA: TGCGCCAGCAGCTTGGGACACAGGGGTGAAAAACTGTTTTTT. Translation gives CASSLGHRGEKLFF. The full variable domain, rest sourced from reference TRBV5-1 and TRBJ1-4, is KAGVTQTPRYLIKTRGQQVTLSCSPISGHRSVSWYQQTPGQGLQFLFEYFSETQRNKGNFPGRFSGRQFSNSRSEMNVSTLELGDSALYLCASSLGHRGEKLFFGSGTQLSVL.